The entry that follows covers one TCR beta chain sequence. The record originates from a study of blood T cell repertoires in COVID-19. Study details: From the United States, Italy and Spain came samples of acute and convalescent COVID-19. PBMCs, B-cell-depleted T cells, or T cells provided the cDNA or gDNA that made up the material.

Sequenced by immunoSEQ multiplex PCR; TCRdb stores in-frame clones only, minus some. Seen here are nearly 25,000 clones, about 92% observed once, and the top ten hold over 25%. CDR1 and CDR2 (germline): SGHNT, YYREEE (reference sequence). This CDR3 is built from 16 residues. The V segment lost 9 bases and the J segment 6 bases; nucleotides outside the gene matches: 16. The V and J genes are TRBV5-4 and TRBJ2-3; the match to TRBD2 covers 10 bases. The sequenced material came from peripheral blood. The source of this sequence is a man between 65 and 80 years old with active COVID-19. This CDR3 is CATLQSASGRGDTQYF. In DNA form, the CDR3 reads TGTGCCACCCTACAATCAGCTAGCGGGAGAGGGGATACGCAGTATTTT.